The rows below give T cell receptor beta chains drawn from one sample of a study of OX40 agonist ivuxolimab in advanced cancers. The method was immunoSEQ multiplex PCR; TCRdb's version includes in-frame clones alone and lacks a portion of them. Here the sample spans 90,000 or so clones, 90% to 95% being singletons. The material sequenced was CD4+ or CD8+ T cells sorted from blood, taken in a trial of the OX40 agonist ivuxolimab. All receptors come from an adult with an advanced solid tumor such as melanoma, head and neck, liver or kidney cancer. Both conserved end residues are part of each CDR3. A D gene is named only where the DNA matches it firmly. Clone size is stated in some rows and not others, as once, few, many or a class when expanded.

cdr3_nt,cdr3_aa,v_call,d_call,j_call,clone_size
TGTGCCAGCAGCTTAGCCCCACCCGGTAGCGGGAGTGAGACCCAGTACTTC,CASSLAPPGSGSETQYF,TRBV11-2,TRBD2,TRBJ2-5,NA
TGTGCCAGCAGCCAAGGGGCGGGCGGGTTTGAAAAACTGTTTTTT,CASSQGAGGFEKLFF,TRBV4-2,NA,TRBJ1-4,few
TGTGCCAGCAGTGAAAGGGTGGACGACGTCCTGACTTTC,CASSERVDDVLTF,TRBV6-1,NA,TRBJ2-6,NA
TGTGCCAGCAGCCAAGATCGCGTGGGGGTTTTCCCCCTGGGGAGCGGCAAGCAGTACTTC,CASSQDRVGVFPLGSGKQYF,TRBV4-2,NA,TRBJ2-7,NA
TGTGCCAGCAGTGCTGGCAGCTTAAGCTACACCTTC,CASSAGSLSYTF,TRBV2,NA,TRBJ1-2,NA
TGTGCCAGTAGTATCTTAGGACAGCTCAACTATGGCTACACCTTC,CASSILGQLNYGYTF,TRBV19,NA,TRBJ1-2,NA
TGTGCCAGCAGTTTAGGAGGCCAACCGAAAGCTTTCTTT,CASSLGGQPKAFF,TRBV28,NA,TRBJ1-1,NA
TGTGCCAGCAGCTTAGCGATTTTAGGGGATACGCAGTATTTT,CASSLAILGDTQYF,TRBV7-6,NA,TRBJ2-3,NA
TGTGCCAGCAGTTTATCCCCGGGGCTCGGTGAAGCTTTCTTT,CASSLSPGLGEAFF,TRBV27,NA,TRBJ1-1,NA
TGTGCCAGCAGCCCGGAGGTCGGGATCAATCAGCCCCAGCATTTT,CASSPEVGINQPQHF,TRBV9,NA,TRBJ1-5,NA